A selection of T cell receptor beta chains follows, all from one sample in a study of tumor-infiltrating lymphocytes in localized non-small cell lung cancer. Measured with immunoSEQ multiplex PCR; TCRdb has only the in-frame clones, and not every one. This table holds several thousand clones, over 60% found once. The sequenced material came from lung tumor tissue. These receptors were collected from a human donor with non-small cell lung cancer. Both conserved end residues are part of each CDR3. The size entry is marked missing in some rows and otherwise reads once, few, many or a size class.

CDR3 protein,J gene,clone size,V gene
CSVDSRNTEAFF,TRBJ1-1,-,TRBV29-1
CASSSPQGRGLARQHF,TRBJ1-5,-,TRBV7-8
CASSPSPAADSNQPQHF,TRBJ1-5,-,TRBV5-4
CASSSHRDRDQPQHF,TRBJ1-5,-,TRBV6-5
CASSPPVPGAGEYEQYF,TRBJ2-7,-,TRBV28
CASRENREGVRGYTF,TRBJ1-2,few,TRBV2
CASSDRGIKETQYF,TRBJ2-5,-,TRBV28
CSVGGTQETQYF,TRBJ2-5,-,TRBV29-1
CASSPTSGDLTDTQYF,TRBJ2-3,-,TRBV13
CASSSALGWVREANEKLFF,TRBJ1-4,-,TRBV11-2
CASSIWLNTEAFF,TRBJ1-1,-,TRBV19
CASSPSRSYEQYF,TRBJ2-7,-,TRBV19
CASLDNRRTNNEQFF,TRBJ2-1,-,TRBV6-5
CASSQGQLNTEAFF,TRBJ1-1,-,TRBV5-1